The rows below give T cell receptor beta chains drawn from one sample of a study of blood T cells in healthy people across ages. From the 5' RACE reads, TCRdb called clonotypes with MiXCR, one entry per CDR3 protein. The top ten hold approximately 4.1% of the sample, which has approximately 1.5 million distinct CDR3 sequences, about 42% seen once. Source material: blood. Receptors were obtained from a woman aged 18-29 years in good health. Both conserved end residues are part of each CDR3. A D gene is named only where the DNA matches it firmly. Expanded clones get a size class; other rows say once, few or many, or leave the size out.

D: .; V: TRBV7-2; size: .; J: TRBJ1-1; CDR3: CASRMSRTAEAFF; DNA: TGTGCCAGCAGGATGTCGAGGACGGCTGAAGCTTTCTTT
D: .; V: TRBV11-2; size: .; J: TRBJ2-7; CDR3: CASSLDSLVNEQYF; DNA: TGTGCCAGCAGCTTAGATAGTCTGGTCAATGAGCAGTACTTC
D: TRBD2; V: TRBV7-9; size: few; J: TRBJ2-3; CDR3: CASSFPEGSGRASTDTQYF; DNA: TGTGCCAGCAGCTTCCCGGAGGGTAGCGGGAGGGCCTCGACAGATACGCAGTATTTT
D: .; V: TRBV7-2; size: .; J: TRBJ2-3; CDR3: CASSNRVLTDAQYF; DNA: TGTGCCAGCAGCAACAGGGTCCTCACAGATGCGCAGTATTTT
D: .; V: TRBV20-1; size: .; J: TRBJ2-2; CDR3: CSARRVGPLNTGELFF; DNA: TGCAGTGCTAGGCGAGTGGGACCCTTGAACACCGGGGAGCTGTTTTTT
D: .; V: TRBV20-1; size: .; J: TRBJ1-4; CDR3: CSARDPWEKLFF; DNA: TGCAGTGCTAGAGATCCTTGGGAAAAACTGTTTTTT
D: .; V: TRBV7-6; size: .; J: TRBJ1-6; CDR3: CASSFGGRDSPLHF; DNA: TGTGCCAGCAGCTTCGGGGGGCGGGATTCACCCCTCCACTTT
D: .; V: TRBV7-9; size: .; J: TRBJ1-1; CDR3: CASSTTGTYTEAFF; DNA: TGTGCCAGCAGCACCACGGGGACTTACACTGAAGCTTTCTTT
D: .; V: TRBV11-2; size: .; J: TRBJ2-3; CDR3: CASSSGKGLPKDTQYF; DNA: TGTGCCAGCAGCTCGGGAAAGGGACTCCCGAAAGATACGCAGTATTTT
D: TRBD1; V: TRBV7-2; size: .; J: TRBJ2-1; CDR3: CASSSSGTGTTEQFF; DNA: TGTGCCAGCAGCTCATCCGGGACAGGGACTACTGAGCAGTTCTTC
D: TRBD2; V: TRBV7-2; size: few; J: TRBJ2-1; CDR3: CASSSRTSPYNEQFF; DNA: TGTGCCAGCAGCTCCAGGACTAGCCCCTACAATGAGCAGTTCTTC
D: .; V: TRBV6-2/TRBV6-3; size: few; J: TRBJ2-1; CDR3: CASSYSQGMGQFF; DNA: TGTGCCAGCAGTTACTCCCAGGGGATGGGGCAGTTCTTC
D: .; V: TRBV6-2/TRBV6-3; size: .; J: TRBJ2-5; CDR3: CASSYSVMQTQYF; DNA: TGTGCCAGCAGTTACTCGGTTATGCAGACCCAGTACTTC
D: .; V: TRBV27; size: .; J: TRBJ2-7; CDR3: CASSVSTWDEQYF; DNA: TGTGCCAGCAGTGTATCCACATGGGACGAGCAGTACTTC
D: .; V: TRBV7-2; size: .; J: TRBJ2-1; CDR3: CASSLAPGTPFNEQFF; DNA: TGTGCCAGCAGCTTAGCGCCAGGGACACCTTTCAATGAGCAGTTCTTC
D: .; V: TRBV27; size: .; J: TRBJ2-1; CDR3: CASSYLQTAGAHEQFF; DNA: TGTGCCAGCAGTTACCTACAAACGGCTGGGGCTCATGAGCAGTTCTTC
D: .; V: TRBV7-9; size: few; J: TRBJ2-1; CDR3: CASSSISGEQFF; DNA: TGTGCCAGCAGCTCCATTTCGGGTGAGCAGTTCTTC
D: .; V: TRBV20-1; size: .; J: TRBJ1-2; CDR3: CSATAKGNYGYTF; DNA: TGCAGTGCTACCGCCAAGGGGAACTATGGCTACACCTTC
D: TRBD2; V: TRBV7-9; size: few; J: TRBJ2-5; CDR3: CASSPRTSGYQETQYF; DNA: TGTGCCAGCAGCCCCAGGACTAGCGGGTACCAAGAGACCCAGTACTTC
D: .; V: TRBV29-1; size: few; J: TRBJ1-1; CDR3: CSVDGGASYTEAFF; DNA: TGCAGCGTTGACGGGGGGGCTAGCTACACTGAAGCTTTCTTT
D: .; V: TRBV7-9; size: once; J: TRBJ2-1; CDR3: CASSLPAPRTVYNEQFF; DNA: TGTGCCAGCAGCTTACCCGCGCCACGGACGGTTTACAATGAGCAGTTCTTC
D: TRBD2; V: TRBV9; size: .; J: TRBJ2-4; CDR3: CASSVNPLAGVGVAKNIQYF; DNA: TGTGCCAGCAGCGTGAACCCACTAGCGGGAGTAGGTGTGGCCAAAAACATTCAGTACTTC
D: TRBD2; V: TRBV24-1; size: .; J: TRBJ2-1; CDR3: CATSDFRTSGRFYNEQFF; DNA: TGTGCCACCAGTGATTTTCGGACTAGCGGGAGGTTTTACAATGAGCAGTTCTTC
D: TRBD1; V: TRBV29-1; size: .; J: TRBJ2-7; CDR3: CSVVSSRDRAYEQYF; DNA: TGCAGCGTTGTGAGCAGCCGGGACAGAGCTTACGAGCAGTACTTC
D: .; V: TRBV11-2; size: few; J: TRBJ2-7; CDR3: CASSTRTGTYEQYF; DNA: TGTGCCAGCAGCACTAGGACCGGTACCTACGAGCAGTACTTC
D: .; V: TRBV6-1; size: .; J: TRBJ2-1; CDR3: CANSRPGTGYDEQFF; DNA: TGTGCCAACTCCAGACCAGGGACGGGCTACGATGAGCAGTTCTTC
D: .; V: TRBV7-2; size: .; J: TRBJ2-4; CDR3: CASSAGLAKNIQYF; DNA: TGTGCCAGCAGCGCTGGTCTAGCCAAAAACATTCAGTACTTC
D: .; V: TRBV21-1; size: few; J: TRBJ2-1; CDR3: CASSRPTPTSGRAVEQFF; DNA: TGTGCCAGCAGCCGCCCCACCCCGACTAGCGGGAGGGCTGTTGAGCAGTTCTTC
D: TRBD1; V: TRBV12-3/TRBV12-4; size: .; J: TRBJ1-4; CDR3: CASTLTGGEKLFF; DNA: TGTGCCAGCACCCTGACAGGGGGGGAAAAACTGTTTTTT
D: .; V: TRBV24-1; size: .; J: TRBJ2-1; CDR3: CATSDPKDDKYNEQFF; DNA: TGTGCCACCAGTGATCCAAAAGACGACAAATACAATGAGCAGTTCTTC
D: .; V: TRBV9; size: .; J: TRBJ1-1; CDR3: CASSVVAGHMNTEAFF; DNA: TGTGCCAGCAGCGTAGTTGCAGGACACATGAACACTGAAGCTTTCTTT